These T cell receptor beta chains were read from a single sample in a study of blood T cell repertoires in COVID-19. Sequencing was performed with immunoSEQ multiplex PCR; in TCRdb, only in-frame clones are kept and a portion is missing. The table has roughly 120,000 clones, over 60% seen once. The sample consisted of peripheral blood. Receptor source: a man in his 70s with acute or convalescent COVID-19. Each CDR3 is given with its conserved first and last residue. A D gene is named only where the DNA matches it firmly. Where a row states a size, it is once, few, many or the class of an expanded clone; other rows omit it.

CDR3aa: CASSQDSGYGYTF
CDR3nt: TGTGCCAGCAGCCAAGACTCGGGGTATGGCTACACCTTC
d_gene: NA
j_gene: TRBJ1-2
abundance: NA
v_gene: TRBV14

CDR3aa: CASSQTGFGYTF
CDR3nt: TGTGCCAGCAGCCAGACAGGGTTCGGCTACACCTTC
d_gene: TRBD1
j_gene: TRBJ1-2
abundance: NA
v_gene: TRBV12-3/TRBV12-4

CDR3aa: CSEGGRSDTQYF
CDR3nt: TGCAGCGAAGGGGGCAGATCAGATACGCAGTATTTT
d_gene: TRBD1
j_gene: TRBJ2-3
abundance: NA
v_gene: TRBV29-1

CDR3aa: CASSVPGQGSGANVLTF
CDR3nt: TGTGCCAGCAGTGTTCCGGGACAGGGGTCTGGGGCCAACGTCCTGACTTTC
d_gene: TRBD1
j_gene: TRBJ2-6
abundance: NA
v_gene: TRBV2

CDR3aa: CAWNLLERTLRAGELFF
CDR3nt: TGTGCCTGGAACTTGCTGGAGAGGACTTTGAGGGCCGGGGAGCTGTTTTTT
d_gene: NA
j_gene: TRBJ2-2
abundance: NA
v_gene: TRBV30

CDR3aa: CASSQDKGVGSGNTIYF
CDR3nt: TGTGCCAGCAGCCAAGATAAAGGGGTAGGCTCTGGAAACACCATATATTTT
d_gene: NA
j_gene: TRBJ1-3
abundance: once
v_gene: TRBV4-2

CDR3aa: CASSASLANSYEQYF
CDR3nt: TGTGCCAGCAGCGCGTCACTAGCGAACTCCTACGAGCAGTACTTC
d_gene: TRBD2
j_gene: TRBJ2-7
abundance: NA
v_gene: TRBV9

CDR3aa: CASRQGSLGNTEAFF
CDR3nt: TGCGCCAGCAGACAGGGGTCCCTTGGGAACACTGAAGCTTTCTTT
d_gene: TRBD1
j_gene: TRBJ1-1
abundance: few
v_gene: TRBV5-1

CDR3aa: CSVQSGTSTDTQYF
CDR3nt: TGCAGCGTTCAGAGCGGGACTAGCACAGATACGCAGTATTTT
d_gene: TRBD2
j_gene: TRBJ2-3
abundance: NA
v_gene: TRBV29-1

CDR3aa: CASSLIGGILNEKLFF
CDR3nt: TGTGCCAGCAGTCTAATAGGGGGCATATTAAATGAAAAACTGTTTTTT
d_gene: TRBD1
j_gene: TRBJ1-4
abundance: NA
v_gene: TRBV28

CDR3aa: CASSPRQGMQETQYF
CDR3nt: TGTGCCAGTAGTCCACGACAGGGCATGCAAGAGACCCAGTACTTC
d_gene: TRBD1
j_gene: TRBJ2-5
abundance: NA
v_gene: TRBV19

CDR3aa: CASSGLGQPNTEAFF
CDR3nt: TGTGCCAGCAGCGGATTGGGACAGCCAAACACTGAAGCTTTCTTT
d_gene: TRBD1
j_gene: TRBJ1-1
abundance: NA
v_gene: TRBV6-5

CDR3aa: CASTPSGTGGLRDGYTF
CDR3nt: TGTGCCAGTACCCCTTCCGGGACAGGGGGCTTGAGGGATGGCTACACCTTC
d_gene: TRBD1
j_gene: TRBJ1-2
abundance: NA
v_gene: TRBV19

CDR3aa: CASSYSITGASYNEQFF
CDR3nt: TGTGCCAGTAGTTACTCGATCACAGGGGCGAGTTACAATGAGCAGTTCTTC
d_gene: TRBD1
j_gene: TRBJ2-1
abundance: NA
v_gene: TRBV19

CDR3aa: CASSRREEVNQPQHF
CDR3nt: TGTGCCAGCTCACGACGGGAAGAGGTCAATCAGCCCCAGCATTTT
d_gene: NA
j_gene: TRBJ1-5
abundance: NA
v_gene: TRBV18

CDR3aa: CASTGQDIFGELFF
CDR3nt: TGCGCCAGCACCGGACAGGACATTTTTGGGGAGCTGTTTTTT
d_gene: TRBD1
j_gene: TRBJ2-2
abundance: NA
v_gene: TRBV5-1

CDR3aa: CASSVVSGLHTEAFF
CDR3nt: TGTGCCAGCAGCGTAGTTTCGGGACTGCACACTGAAGCTTTCTTT
d_gene: NA
j_gene: TRBJ1-1
abundance: NA
v_gene: TRBV9

CDR3aa: CASSPDSNTGELFF
CDR3nt: TGCGCCAGCAGCCCGGACTCGAACACCGGGGAGCTGTTTTTT
d_gene: NA
j_gene: TRBJ2-2
abundance: NA
v_gene: TRBV5-1

CDR3aa: CASSQSRQPLFSGANVLTF
CDR3nt: TGCGCCAGCAGTCAATCGCGGCAGCCCCTGTTTTCTGGGGCCAACGTCCTGACTTTC
d_gene: NA
j_gene: TRBJ2-6
abundance: NA
v_gene: TRBV23-1

CDR3aa: CATSRVQGNEQYF
CDR3nt: TGTGCCACCAGCAGAGTGCAGGGTAACGAGCAGTACTTC
d_gene: NA
j_gene: TRBJ2-7
abundance: once
v_gene: TRBV15

CDR3aa: CASRRQADTEAFF
CDR3nt: TGTGCCAGCAGAAGACAGGCGGACACTGAAGCTTTCTTT
d_gene: NA
j_gene: TRBJ1-1
abundance: few
v_gene: TRBV7-3

CDR3aa: CASSMAGGGINIQYF
CDR3nt: TGTGCCAGCAGTATGGCGGGCGGGGGGATAAACATTCAGTACTTC
d_gene: TRBD2
j_gene: TRBJ2-4
abundance: NA
v_gene: TRBV27

CDR3aa: CASSVTGLGNSPLHF
CDR3nt: TGCGCCAGCAGCGTGACAGGGTTAGGAAATTCACCCCTCCACTTT
d_gene: TRBD1
j_gene: TRBJ1-6
abundance: NA
v_gene: TRBV5-1

CDR3aa: CASSLGQGGNSPLHF
CDR3nt: TGTGCCAGCAGCTTGGGACAGGGAGGAAATTCACCCCTCCACTTT
d_gene: TRBD1
j_gene: TRBJ1-6
abundance: NA
v_gene: TRBV7-9

CDR3aa: CAWSLYPSHGYTF
CDR3nt: TGTGCCTGGAGTCTTTACCCTAGCCATGGCTACACCTTC
d_gene: NA
j_gene: TRBJ1-2
abundance: NA
v_gene: TRBV30

CDR3aa: CASSPASGGGATQYF
CDR3nt: TGTGCCAGCTCCCCAGCCTCAGGGGGCGGGGCGACGCAGTATTTT
d_gene: TRBD1
j_gene: TRBJ2-3
abundance: NA
v_gene: TRBV18

CDR3aa: CASSPSQSVELFF
CDR3nt: TGTGCCAGCTCACCATCGCAGTCAGTGGAGCTGTTTTTT
d_gene: NA
j_gene: TRBJ2-2
abundance: NA
v_gene: TRBV18

CDR3aa: CASSLFVPPGKLFF
CDR3nt: TGTGCCAGCAGCTTGTTTGTGCCACCGGGGAAACTGTTTTTT
d_gene: NA
j_gene: TRBJ1-4
abundance: once
v_gene: TRBV5-6

CDR3aa: CASSSRRNTGELFF
CDR3nt: TGTGCCAGCAGCTCGAGGCGTAACACCGGGGAGCTGTTTTTT
d_gene: NA
j_gene: TRBJ2-2
abundance: few
v_gene: TRBV7-9

CDR3aa: CAWTSGRVPDNEQFF
CDR3nt: TGTGCCTGGACTAGCGGGAGGGTCCCGGACAATGAGCAGTTCTTC
d_gene: TRBD2
j_gene: TRBJ2-1
abundance: NA
v_gene: TRBV30

CDR3aa: CASSLGRYDRTGVDEQYF
CDR3nt: TGTGCCAGCAGCTTAGGGCGGTACGATCGGACAGGGGTGGATGAGCAGTACTTC
d_gene: TRBD1
j_gene: TRBJ2-7
abundance: NA
v_gene: TRBV7-2

CDR3aa: CASSYTGEANYGYTF
CDR3nt: TGTGCCAGCAGCTACACAGGCGAAGCTAACTATGGCTACACCTTC
d_gene: NA
j_gene: TRBJ1-2
abundance: NA
v_gene: TRBV9

CDR3aa: CATSRQGGTGGRETQYF
CDR3nt: TGTGCCACCAGCAGACAGGGAGGGACAGGGGGCCGAGAGACCCAGTACTTC
d_gene: TRBD1
j_gene: TRBJ2-5
abundance: NA
v_gene: TRBV15

CDR3aa: CASSQDWRSNYGYTF
CDR3nt: TGCGCCAGCAGCCAAGATTGGCGGTCAAACTATGGCTACACCTTC
d_gene: NA
j_gene: TRBJ1-2
abundance: NA
v_gene: TRBV4-1

CDR3aa: CASSVEGARGTDTQYF
CDR3nt: TGTGCCAGCAGCGTAGAGGGGGCCCGTGGCACAGATACGCAGTATTTT
d_gene: TRBD1
j_gene: TRBJ2-3
abundance: NA
v_gene: TRBV9

CDR3aa: CASSTLGRGLDTEAFF
CDR3nt: TGTGCCAGCAGCACCCTCGGGCGAGGGCTCGACACTGAAGCTTTCTTT
d_gene: NA
j_gene: TRBJ1-1
abundance: NA
v_gene: TRBV11-1

CDR3aa: CASRPGQAFNEQFF
CDR3nt: TGTGCCAGCAGACCGGGACAGGCGTTTAATGAGCAGTTCTTC
d_gene: TRBD1
j_gene: TRBJ2-1
abundance: NA
v_gene: TRBV6-6

CDR3aa: CASSLGLGLYNSPLHF
CDR3nt: TGTGCCAGCAGCTTAGGGCTGGGGCTTTATAATTCACCCCTCCACTTT
d_gene: NA
j_gene: TRBJ1-6
abundance: NA
v_gene: TRBV7-2

CDR3aa: CASRRLAGQETQYF
CDR3nt: TGTGCCAGCAGGAGGCTAGCGGGGCAAGAGACCCAGTACTTC
d_gene: TRBD2
j_gene: TRBJ2-5
abundance: NA
v_gene: TRBV2

CDR3aa: CASSLGEGRSYEQYF
CDR3nt: TGTGCCAGCAGTCTAGGGGAGGGCCGTTCCTACGAGCAGTACTTC
d_gene: TRBD2
j_gene: TRBJ2-7
abundance: NA
v_gene: TRBV7-6

CDR3aa: CASSLEPPRGVGIAGANVLTF
CDR3nt: TGCGCCAGCAGCTTGGAACCCCCGCGGGGGGTGGGTATAGCTGGGGCCAACGTCCTGACTTTC
d_gene: TRBD2
j_gene: TRBJ2-6
abundance: NA
v_gene: TRBV5-1

CDR3aa: CASSFHRGSTDTQYF
CDR3nt: TGTGCCAGCAGCTTCCACAGGGGGAGCACAGATACGCAGTATTTT
d_gene: TRBD1
j_gene: TRBJ2-3
abundance: NA
v_gene: TRBV11-2

CDR3aa: CASSLVTGGGNEQFF
CDR3nt: TGTGCCAGCAGCTTAGTCACCGGGGGTGGGAATGAGCAGTTCTTC
d_gene: NA
j_gene: TRBJ2-1
abundance: few
v_gene: TRBV7-9

CDR3aa: CASSVGDSLLEQYF
CDR3nt: TGTGCCAGCAGCGTAGGGGACAGTCTCTTAGAGCAGTACTTC
d_gene: TRBD1
j_gene: TRBJ2-7
abundance: NA
v_gene: TRBV9

CDR3aa: CSVEDRDNEKLFF
CDR3nt: TGCAGCGTTGAAGACAGGGATAATGAAAAACTGTTTTTT
d_gene: NA
j_gene: TRBJ1-4
abundance: NA
v_gene: TRBV29-1

CDR3aa: CASGPINRDTQYF
CDR3nt: TGTGCCAGCGGTCCGATAAATCGGGATACGCAGTATTTT
d_gene: NA
j_gene: TRBJ2-3
abundance: NA
v_gene: TRBV3-1/TRBV3-2

CDR3aa: CASSQKGGSGRAYEQYF
CDR3nt: TGTGCCAGCAGTCAAAAAGGGGGTAGCGGGAGGGCCTACGAGCAGTACTTC
d_gene: TRBD2
j_gene: TRBJ2-7
abundance: NA
v_gene: TRBV7-8

CDR3aa: CASSLVPQANTGELFF
CDR3nt: TGTGCCAGCAGCTTAGTCCCACAGGCGAACACCGGGGAGCTGTTTTTT
d_gene: NA
j_gene: TRBJ2-2
abundance: NA
v_gene: TRBV9

CDR3aa: CASSPIGLANTGELFF
CDR3nt: TGTGCCAGCTCACCAATAGGTCTAGCGAACACCGGGGAGCTGTTTTTT
d_gene: NA
j_gene: TRBJ2-2
abundance: NA
v_gene: TRBV18

CDR3aa: CASSSRQGAYEQYF
CDR3nt: TGTGCCAGCAGCTCTAGACAGGGGGCCTACGAGCAGTACTTC
d_gene: TRBD1
j_gene: TRBJ2-7
abundance: NA
v_gene: TRBV7-6